This entry describes one TCR beta chain. CDR1 and CDR2 (germline): SGHRS, YFSETQ. The V segment lost 3 bases and the J segment 2 bases; nucleotides outside the gene matches: 8. This CDR3 has 16 amino acids. These data are taken from a study of control samples from healthy donors and cancer patients. Assay used: immunoSEQ multiplex PCR; TCRdb lists only in-frame clones, some missing. The table includes about 130,000 clones, more than 80% detected once. This sequence joins TRBV5-1 and TRBJ2-5, with 9 positions matching TRBD2. The sequenced sample was blood. The TCR was taken from a man between 18 and 35 years old in good health. The CDR3 reads CASSWGVAGAQETQYF. CDR3 nucleotide sequence: TGCGCCAGCAGCTGGGGCGTAGCGGGGGCGCAAGAGACCCAGTACTTC.